This T cell receptor (beta chain) comes out of a study of blood T cell repertoires in COVID-19. In the study overall: Samples came from the United States, Italy and Spain, spanning acute and convalescent COVID-19. T cells, B-cell-depleted T cells, or PBMCs provided the cDNA or gDNA that served as material.

This clone showed up just once. Authors' analysis steps: Nucleated cell number was recorded as an estimate derived from reference gene primer amplification. Measured with immunoSEQ multiplex PCR; TCRdb has only the in-frame clones, and not every one. D and trimming come from the DNA, and the V and J calls and clone size come from that table. The sample consists of about 270,000 clones, 84% of them appearing once. The length of the CDR3 is 14 residues. Germline-derived CDR1 and CDR2 are SEHNR and FQNEAQ (reference sequence). Germline trimming cut 5 bases from V and 5 bases from J; bases unmatched to any gene: 7.

Source material: peripheral blood. This receptor was obtained from a human donor in a cohort sampled during active COVID-19. This chain connects TRBV7-9 to TRBJ2-3; 7 bases are shared with TRBD1. The CDR3 DNA follows: TGTGCCAGCAGCCACCGGGACAGACTAGATACGCAGTATTTT. Translation: CASSHRDRLDTQYF.